Many counts were recorded for the clone carrying this T cell receptor (beta chain). Antigen unknown. This CDR3 comprises 13 residues. The germline V gene encodes CDR1 SGHRS and CDR2 YFSETQ. Trimming pared 4 bases from V and 1 base from J, leaving 7 bases between. The source of the sample is a study of Graves' ophthalmopathy and Graves' hyperthyroidism. Whole-study findings and limits: A 13-signature model separated ophthalmopathy from stable hyperthyroidism, about 90% sensitivity, around 79% specificity.

Researchers took RNA transcripts and amplified TCR beta CDR3 regions from them. HTBI-primed first-round RT-PCR preceded second-round multiplex PCR. TCRdb reprocessed the multiplex PCR reads with MiXCR, giving one entry per CDR3 protein. The sample yields 400,000 to 500,000 distinct CDR3 sequences, more than 20% seen once. Hyperthyroidism in these 18- to 65-year-old patients was newly diagnosed, lasting under 2 months. From fresh peripheral blood, around 11 ml in volume, the PBMCs were obtained. The receptor's source is a woman aged 18 to 35 with stable Graves' hyperthyroidism. The sequenced sample was peripheral blood. The chain uses TRBV5-1 and TRBJ2-3; no clear D. The DNA for the CDR3 is TGCGCCAGCAGCGGGGAAGGCACAGATACGCAGTATTTT. This encodes CASSGEGTDTQYF.